The 26 T cell receptor beta chains listed next were all sequenced from one sample in a study of shared T cell receptors in the human thymus. Method: immunoSEQ multiplex PCR; TCRdb's copy keeps in-frame clones and lacks some. Among some 700,000 clones listed, 80% to 90% were seen once. These records were also assigned to another study, of human thymus T cells.

Material for sequencing was thymocytes. These receptors were taken from a girl under two years old with a congenital heart defect.

The V call is TRBV27, the J call TRBJ1-6; D uncertain. CDR1 is MNHEY and CDR2 is SMNVEV in the germline V gene (reference sequence). Deletions cut 7 bases from V and 4 bases from J, with 14 bases between. This CDR3 is built from 15 residues. CDR3 region: CASKRKRVYNSPLHF. CDR3 in DNA: TGTGCCAGCAAGCGGAAGAGGGTATATAATTCACCCCTCCACTTT.

The chain has TRBV28 and TRBJ1-1; 8 bases are shared with TRBD1. Trimming at V came to 6 bases and at J to 0 bases, leaving 15 bases not matched to a gene. This CDR3 has 18 residues. Per the germline V gene, CDR1 is MDHEN and CDR2 is SYDVKM. CDR3 protein: CASSQPLGTGHMNTEAFF. CDR3 DNA: TGTGCCAGCAGCCAACCTCTAGGGACAGGTCACATGAACACTGAAGCTTTCTTT.

This clone was seen a few times. This chain links TRBV2 with TRBJ2-7, with D hard to call. Germline loops: CDR1 SNHLY, CDR2 FYNNEI. The ends were cut back, 4 bases at V and 3 bases at J, with 16 bases in the middle. The CDR3 loop spans 15 amino acids. The CDR3 spells CASSVWAVGCYEQYF. The CDR3 DNA reads as TGTGCCAGCAGTGTCTGGGCAGTGGGCTGCTACGAGCAGTACTTC.

The chain uses TRBV2 and TRBJ2-3; 9 bases are shared with TRBD1. J lost 5 bases, V lost 6 bases, and 6 bases had no gene match. This CDR3 region has 14 residues. Germline loops: CDR1 SNHLY, CDR2 FYNNEI. DNA of the CDR3: TGTGCCAGCAGCGCACAGGGGGCCTTAGATACGCAGTATTTT. As protein: CASSAQGALDTQYF.

This clone was detected only once. V usage is TRBV29-1 and J usage is TRBJ1-1, with D perhaps TRBD1 (5 bases). CDR3 length: 15 residues. Germline CDR1 SQVTM, CDR2 ANQGSEA. The germline V and J ends were trimmed by 6 bases and 3 bases, with 20 bases remaining between them. The CDR3 DNA sequence: TGCAGCGTAAAAGGTCGGGGGAGCCTGCACACTGAAGCTTTCTTT. It encodes CSVKGRGSLHTEAFF.

The chain has TRBV2 and TRBJ2-7; 11 nucleotides agree with TRBD2. The V gene end was trimmed by 6 bases and the J gene end by 2 bases; junction bases not matched to a gene: 18. CDR3 length: 19 residues. Looked up from germline, CDR1 is SNHLY and CDR2 is FYNNEI. DNA of the CDR3: TGTGCCAGCAGACCCAGCCCCTTTCTAGCGGGGGGCCATACCTACGAGCAGTACTTC. Its protein is CASRPSPFLAGGHTYEQYF. The full variable domain, its missing parts supplied by reference TRBV2 and TRBJ2-7, is EPEVTQTPSHQVTQMGQEVILRCVPISNHLYFYWYRQILGQKVEFLVSFYNNEISEKSEIFDDQFSVERPDGSNFTLKIRSTKLEDSAMYFCASRPSPFLAGGHTYEQYFGPGTRLTVT.

This chain joins TRBV7-9 and TRBJ2-6; D is perhaps TRBD1 (6 bases). The V end was cut by 4 bases, the J end by 5 bases, with 18 bases between. The CDR3 runs 17 residues. Per germline, CDR1 SEHNR and CDR2 FQNEAQ (reference sequence). The CDR3 DNA follows: TGTGCCAGCAGCTCGCTCCTAGGGCAGGGGAGGGCCAACGTCCTGACTTTC. Translating gives CASSSLLGQGRANVLTF.

The J gene is TRBJ2-2, the V gene TRBV5-4; 10 bases are shared with TRBD1. The V segment lost 4 bases and the J segment 7 bases; nucleotides outside the gene matches: 10. The CDR3 runs 16 residues. Germline loops: CDR1 SGHNT, CDR2 YYREEE (reference sequence). The CDR3 DNA reads TGTGCCAGCAGCCAAACAAGACAGGGGGCTAACGGGGAGCTGTTTTTT. Translating gives CASSQTRQGANGELFF.

V gene TRBV5-6 combines with J gene TRBJ2-7, with D tentatively TRBD1 (6 bases). V was cut by 3 bases and J by 3 bases, with 16 bases left in between. The CDR3 contains 15 residues. Germline-derived CDR1 and CDR2 are SGHDT and YYEEEE. CDR3 DNA sequence: TGTGCCAGCAGCTCTACAGGGCTCAATCTCTACGAGCAGTACTTC. As protein: CASSSTGLNLYEQYF. Looking up the rest from reference TRBV5-6 and TRBJ2-7 gives the full variable domain: DAGVTQSPTHLIKTRGQQVTLRCSPKSGHDTVSWYQQALGQGPQFIFQYYEEEERQRGNFPDRFSGHQFPNYSSELNVNALLLGDSALYLCASSSTGLNLYEQYFGPGTRLTVT.

V is TRBV5-4 and J is TRBJ1-1; TRBD1 agrees at 10 bases. This CDR3 spans 19 amino acids. Unmatched junction bases numbered 13, after V lost 0 bases and J lost 2 bases. Germline loops: CDR1 SGHNT, CDR2 YYREEE (reference sequence). In DNA form, the CDR3 reads TGTGCCAGCAGCTTGGAGGGACAGGGGACCGCCTCTTCTAACACTGAAGCTTTCTTT. It translates to CASSLEGQGTASSNTEAFF.

This clone was seen only a few times. The chain couples TRBV4-3 to TRBJ1-4; D unresolved. The CDR3 contains 15 residues. Per the germline V gene, CDR1 is LGHNA and CDR2 is YSLEER. With 1 base removed from V and 3 bases from J, the gap between germline ends came to 9 bases. The CDR3 DNA reads TGCGCCAGCAGCCAAGCGAGGGAAGCTAATGAAAAACTGTTTTTT. Encoded protein: CASSQAREANEKLFF.

V usage is TRBV7-6 and J usage is TRBJ2-7; D uncertain. V gave up 3 bases and J gave up 1 base, with 7 bases separating them. The CDR3 has 13 residues. Germline CDR1 is SGHVS and CDR2 is FNYEAQ. The CDR3 sequence: CASSFGLSYEQYF. The CDR3 DNA is TGTGCCAGCAGCTTTGGCCTTTCCTACGAGCAGTACTTC.

This sequence joins TRBV4-1 and TRBJ2-5, with D maybe TRBD2 (7 bases). Germline V gives CDR1 MGHRA, CDR2 YSYEKL. The germline V and J ends were trimmed by 0 bases and 4 bases, with 12 bases remaining between them. The CDR3 is made up of 15 amino acids. CDR3 sequence: CASSQDLRGPETQYF. The CDR3 DNA sequence: TGCGCCAGCAGCCAAGATTTGCGGGGGCCAGAGACCCAGTACTTC.

This clone was seen a single time. The V gene is TRBV7-8, the J gene TRBJ2-7; TRBD2 matches 8 bases. Germline CDR1 is SGHVS and CDR2 is FQNEAQ. V shed 5 bases and J 0 bases; nucleotides not matched to a gene: 6. The CDR3 contains 15 residues. CDR3 loop: CASSRERGRSYEQYF. In nucleotides, the CDR3 is TGTGCCAGCAGCCGAGAGCGGGGGCGCTCCTACGAGCAGTACTTC.

This clone appeared once. The genes are TRBV18 and TRBJ2-7, with 7 bases lining up with TRBD2. The CDR3 is made up of 16 amino acids. The J segment lost 1 base and the V segment lost 2 bases, leaving 8 bases of the junction unmatched. Germline V CDR1 and CDR2: KGHSH, LQKENI. In DNA, the CDR3 is TGTGCCAGCTCACCATTTGGGAGGGTCGGATCCTACGAGCAGTACTTC. This sequence encodes CASSPFGRVGSYEQYF.

This rearrangement joins TRBV29-1 to TRBJ2-1; TRBD1 aligns across 8 bases. The germline CDR1 and CDR2 sequences are SQVTM and ANQGSEA. Losses at the gene ends were 7 bases for V and 8 bases for J; bases not matched to a gene: 7. This CDR3 has 12 residues. CDR3 in DNA: TGCAGCGCCAAGACAGGGGTTGATGAGCAGTTCTTC. This codes for CSAKTGVDEQFF.

The chain employs TRBV9 and TRBJ1-1; TRBD1 aligns across 7 bases. V was clipped by 0 bases and J by 3 bases; unmatched bases: 8. The V gene's germline CDR1 is SGDLS and CDR2 YYNGEE. The CDR3 contains 16 residues. The CDR3 loop reads CASSVAINRGYTEAFF. The CDR3 DNA reads as TGTGCCAGCAGCGTAGCCATTAACAGGGGCTACACTGAAGCTTTCTTT.

The rearrangement links TRBV4-3 to TRBJ2-6; a weak D match, TRBD2 (5 bases). Germline CDR1 is LGHNA and CDR2 is YSLEER. This CDR3 comprises 18 residues. Trimming stripped 1 base from V and 0 bases from J, with 13 bases between. CDR3: CASSQAGSGTSGANVLTF. The CDR3 DNA sequence: TGCGCCAGCAGCCAAGCGGGTTCGGGAACCTCTGGGGCCAACGTCCTGACTTTC.

This clone was seen a handful of times. The chain couples TRBV5-1 to TRBJ1-3; the match to TRBD1 covers 10 bases. CDR3 size: 18 residues. CDR1 is SGHRS, CDR2 YFSETQ, per germline. The J segment lost 0 bases and the V segment lost 0 bases, leaving 6 bases of the junction unmatched. The CDR3 DNA follows: TGCGCCAGCAGCTTGGGGGACAGGGGTCGGAGCTCTGGAAACACCATATATTTT. Its translation: CASSLGDRGRSSGNTIYF.

The rearrangement links TRBV4-1 to TRBJ2-2, with D unresolved. Trimming shortened V by 1 base and J by 5 bases, and 8 bases separated the two germline ends. CDR1 and CDR2 (germline): MGHRA, YSYEKL. CDR3 length: 14 residues. CDR3 bases: TGCGCCAGCAGCCAAGTGAGCTGGACCGGGGAGCTGTTTTTT. Translation gives CASSQVSWTGELFF.

On this clone: Other nucleotide sequences from this sample produce the same CDR3. V gene TRBV15 combines with J gene TRBJ2-7, with D possibly being TRBD2 (6 bases). CDR3 length equals 14 residues. Trimming took off 0 bases at V and 1 base at J, with 7 bases between the two ends. Germline lookup yields CDR1 LNHNV and CDR2 YYDKDF (reference sequence). The CDR3 DNA follows: TGTGCCACCAGCAGAGATCGGGGGTCCTACGAGCAGTACTTC. This translates into CATSRDRGSYEQYF.

This clone was seen a few times. This chain uses TRBV13 with TRBJ1-6, with a tentative D call TRBD1 (6 bases). The CDR3 covers 14 residues. Trimming removed 6 bases at V and 6 bases at J, with 12 bases between. CDR1 PRHDT and CDR2 FYEKMQ come from the germline V gene (reference sequence). CDR3 in DNA: TGTGCCAGCAGACTAGACAGGCCTAATTCACCCCTCCACTTT. It encodes CASRLDRPNSPLHF.

J is TRBJ2-3 and V is TRBV29-1; D may be TRBD2 (6 bases). V lost 2 bases and J lost 5, with 17 bases in between. Germline V gene sequence: CDR1 SQVTM, CDR2 ANQGSEA. The CDR3 is made up of 15 amino acids. The CDR3 region has the DNA TGCAGCGTTGAATTGAGCGCGGGGTTGGGAGATACGCAGTATTTT. Protein: CSVELSAGLGDTQYF.

CDR3 sequence reads: CASSEASRGVGNEQFF. As DNA, the CDR3 is TGTGCCAGCAGTGAAGCTTCCAGGGGGGTAGGGAATGAGCAGTTCTTC. The chain links TRBV6-1 to TRBJ2-1; D may be TRBD1 (7 bases). The V gene's germline CDR1 is MNHNS and CDR2 SASEGT. Trimming removed 0 bases at V and 7 bases at J, with 16 bases between. This CDR3 comprises 16 residues.

This clone showed up just once. This chain joins TRBV5-6 and TRBJ1-5; 10 bases line up with TRBD1. The CDR3 has 16 amino acids. J gave up 5 bases and V 1 base, and 6 bases lay outside the gene matches. The germline V gene encodes CDR1 SGHDT and CDR2 YYEEEE. CDR3 residues: CASSLWGTGAYQPQHF. In DNA form, the CDR3 reads TGTGCCAGCAGCTTGTGGGGGACAGGGGCATATCAGCCCCAGCATTTT.

The chain couples TRBV6-4 to TRBJ2-1; D not certain. The length of the CDR3 is 15 residues. Trimming shortened V by 2 bases and J by 4 bases, and 12 bases separated the two germline ends. Germline loops: CDR1 MRHNA, CDR2 SNTAGT. The CDR3: CASSDLWQKYNEQFF. The CDR3 region has the DNA TGTGCCAGCAGTGACCTGTGGCAGAAGTACAATGAGCAGTTCTTC.